These T cell receptor beta chains were read from a single sample in a study of cytomegalovirus exposure and HLA in healthy donors. This table comes from immunoSEQ multiplex PCR, and its TCRdb copy is limited to in-frame clones, with some not included. The table includes 200,000 to 250,000 clones, 70% to 90% detected once. Sequences were obtained from PBMCs. Receptors were obtained from a woman aged 18 to 35 in good health and CMV-seronegative. The CDR3 runs from the conserved cysteine through the conserved F or W. The D gene is left open where the match is weak. Rows give clone size only sometimes, using once, few, many, or a class for an expanded clone.

clone_size: -
v_call: TRBV4-2
d_call: TRBD2
cdr3_length: 17
j_call: TRBJ2-4
cdr3_nt: TGTGCCAGCAGCCCTCGGAGCCAGGGCCCCGGGGGGGACATTCAGTACTTC
cdr3_aa: CASSPRSQGPGGDIQYF

clone_size: -
v_call: TRBV5-1
d_call: -
cdr3_length: 14
j_call: TRBJ2-5
cdr3_nt: TGCGCCAGCAGCTTGGGCCAGCAAGAAGAGACCCAGTACTTC
cdr3_aa: CASSLGQQEETQYF

clone_size: -
v_call: TRBV5-6
d_call: TRBD1
cdr3_length: 13
j_call: TRBJ1-2
cdr3_nt: TGTGCCAGCAGCTTGCCAGGGGGCGATGGCTACACCTTC
cdr3_aa: CASSLPGGDGYTF

clone_size: -
v_call: TRBV18
d_call: TRBD1
cdr3_length: 14
j_call: TRBJ2-2
cdr3_nt: TGTGCCAGCTCAACAGACAGGGTGGACGGGGAGCTGTTTTTT
cdr3_aa: CASSTDRVDGELFF

clone_size: -
v_call: TRBV2
d_call: -
cdr3_length: 15
j_call: TRBJ1-5
cdr3_nt: TGTGCCAGCAGTGAGAACGGGAGTAGGAATCAGCCCCAGCATTTT
cdr3_aa: CASSENGSRNQPQHF

clone_size: -
v_call: TRBV6-1
d_call: -
cdr3_length: 13
j_call: TRBJ1-4
cdr3_nt: TGTGCCAGCAGGAGGCATGCTAATGAAAAACTGTTTTTT
cdr3_aa: CASRRHANEKLFF

clone_size: -
v_call: TRBV5-1
d_call: -
cdr3_length: 16
j_call: TRBJ2-5
cdr3_nt: TGCGCCAGCAGCCAAGGGGAGGCCTTGGTGCAAGAGACCCAGTACTTC
cdr3_aa: CASSQGEALVQETQYF

clone_size: -
v_call: TRBV6-1
d_call: TRBD1
cdr3_length: 15
j_call: TRBJ1-5
cdr3_nt: TGTGCCAGCAGTCTTACAGGGGGCGCCGGGCAGCCCCAGCATTTT
cdr3_aa: CASSLTGGAGQPQHF

clone_size: -
v_call: TRBV5-6
d_call: -
cdr3_length: 13
j_call: TRBJ2-3
cdr3_nt: TGTGCCAGCAGCCCCACGAGCACAGATACGCAGTATTTT
cdr3_aa: CASSPTSTDTQYF

clone_size: few
v_call: TRBV9
d_call: -
cdr3_length: 15
j_call: TRBJ1-3
cdr3_nt: TGTGCCAGCAGCGTAGCTACAGGGCAAGGAAACACCATATATTTT
cdr3_aa: CASSVATGQGNTIYF

clone_size: -
v_call: TRBV30
d_call: TRBD2
cdr3_length: 14
j_call: TRBJ2-1
cdr3_nt: TGTGCCTTTGCTCCGACTAGCGCCTACAATGAGCAGTTCTTC
cdr3_aa: CAFAPTSAYNEQFF

clone_size: -
v_call: TRBV27
d_call: TRBD2
cdr3_length: 17
j_call: TRBJ2-2
cdr3_nt: TGTGCCAGCAGTTTATCGATGGGACTAGCCAACACCGGGGAGCTGTTTTTT
cdr3_aa: CASSLSMGLANTGELFF

clone_size: -
v_call: TRBV14
d_call: -
cdr3_length: 15
j_call: TRBJ2-2
cdr3_nt: TGTGCCAGCAGCCAATCGAGGACGAACACCGGGGAGCTGTTTTTT
cdr3_aa: CASSQSRTNTGELFF

clone_size: -
v_call: TRBV27
d_call: TRBD1
cdr3_length: 16
j_call: TRBJ1-1
cdr3_nt: TGTGCCAGCAGTGCGGACAGGGGGCGGGAAAACACTGAAGCTTTCTTT
cdr3_aa: CASSADRGRENTEAFF

clone_size: -
v_call: TRBV15
d_call: TRBD2
cdr3_length: 20
j_call: TRBJ2-2
cdr3_nt: TGTGCCACCAGATTAGAACCTGGACTAGCGGGCTCCCTTCGCACCGGGGAGCTGTTTTTT
cdr3_aa: CATRLEPGLAGSLRTGELFF

clone_size: -
v_call: TRBV7-2
d_call: -
cdr3_length: 12
j_call: TRBJ2-5
cdr3_nt: TGTGCCAGCAGCTCCCCGGTAGAGACCCAGTACTTC
cdr3_aa: CASSSPVETQYF

clone_size: -
v_call: TRBV28
d_call: -
cdr3_length: 16
j_call: TRBJ2-1
cdr3_nt: TGTGCCAGCAGTCGTGCACGGACGTATGGGTACAATGAGCAGTTCTTC
cdr3_aa: CASSRARTYGYNEQFF

clone_size: -
v_call: TRBV2
d_call: -
cdr3_length: 13
j_call: TRBJ1-5
cdr3_nt: TGTGCCAGCAGTGTCCGGGGTTCGCAGCCCCAGCATTTT
cdr3_aa: CASSVRGSQPQHF

clone_size: once
v_call: TRBV28
d_call: -
cdr3_length: 14
j_call: TRBJ2-3
cdr3_nt: TGTGCCTCAGGAGATACCTATAGCACAGATACGCAGTATTTT
cdr3_aa: CASGDTYSTDTQYF

clone_size: -
v_call: TRBV5-1
d_call: TRBD1
cdr3_length: 11
j_call: TRBJ1-1
cdr3_nt: TGCGCCAGCAGCGGGGGACAGGAAGCTTTCTTT
cdr3_aa: CASSGGQEAFF

clone_size: -
v_call: TRBV11-2
d_call: TRBD1
cdr3_length: 14
j_call: TRBJ2-7
cdr3_nt: TGTGCCAGCAGCCCTGGACAGGGTTACTACGAGCAGTACTTC
cdr3_aa: CASSPGQGYYEQYF

clone_size: -
v_call: TRBV30
d_call: -
cdr3_length: 12
j_call: TRBJ1-1
cdr3_nt: TGTGCCTGGAGTGGGGGGGGACAAGAAGCTTTCTTT
cdr3_aa: CAWSGGGQEAFF

clone_size: -
v_call: TRBV5-1
d_call: TRBD2
cdr3_length: 15
j_call: TRBJ2-2
cdr3_nt: TGCGCCAGCAGCTCGGGACTAGATATCACCGGGGAGCTGTTTTTT
cdr3_aa: CASSSGLDITGELFF

clone_size: -
v_call: TRBV7-9
d_call: -
cdr3_length: 13
j_call: TRBJ1-2
cdr3_nt: TGTGCCAGCAGCTTAACGGATCGCTATGGCTACACCTTC
cdr3_aa: CASSLTDRYGYTF

clone_size: -
v_call: TRBV5-1
d_call: -
cdr3_length: 16
j_call: TRBJ1-2
cdr3_nt: TGCGCCAGCAGCTTGGGGTGGACCGATAACAGGGCTGGCTACACCTTC
cdr3_aa: CASSLGWTDNRAGYTF

clone_size: -
v_call: TRBV15
d_call: TRBD1
cdr3_length: 19
j_call: TRBJ1-2
cdr3_nt: TGTGCCACCAGCAGAGATCAATCCGGGACAGGGGGCGGGTACTATGGCTACACCTTC
cdr3_aa: CATSRDQSGTGGGYYGYTF

clone_size: -
v_call: TRBV5-1
d_call: -
cdr3_length: 12
j_call: TRBJ2-1
cdr3_nt: TGCGCCAGCAGCCCGGTTGGCAATGAGCAGTTCTTC
cdr3_aa: CASSPVGNEQFF

clone_size: -
v_call: TRBV7-8
d_call: -
cdr3_length: 15
j_call: TRBJ2-7
cdr3_nt: TGTGCCAGCAGCTTAGACAGGCCTCTGGACTTCGAGCAGTACTTC
cdr3_aa: CASSLDRPLDFEQYF

clone_size: -
v_call: TRBV28
d_call: TRBD1
cdr3_length: 14
j_call: TRBJ2-1
cdr3_nt: TGTGCCAGCAGTCCCTGGACAGGGGGCAATGAGCAGTTCTTC
cdr3_aa: CASSPWTGGNEQFF

clone_size: -
v_call: TRBV7-8
d_call: TRBD1
cdr3_length: 15
j_call: TRBJ2-2
cdr3_nt: TGTGCCAGCAGAAGACGACAGGGTTATCCCGGGGAGCTGTTTTTT
cdr3_aa: CASRRRQGYPGELFF

clone_size: -
v_call: TRBV5-4
d_call: -
cdr3_length: 14
j_call: TRBJ2-2
cdr3_nt: TGTGCCAGCAGCTTGTTCAGCAACACCGGGGAGCTGTTTTTT
cdr3_aa: CASSLFSNTGELFF

clone_size: once
v_call: TRBV6-5
d_call: -
cdr3_length: 13
j_call: TRBJ1-2
cdr3_nt: TGTGCCAGCGAGGAGACTGCCACCTATGGCTACACCTTC
cdr3_aa: CASEETATYGYTF

clone_size: -
v_call: TRBV4-2
d_call: TRBD2
cdr3_length: 17
j_call: TRBJ2-2
cdr3_nt: TGTGCCAGCAGCCAAGATAGTTCCAACGGGGGGACCGGGGAGCTGTTTTTT
cdr3_aa: CASSQDSSNGGTGELFF

clone_size: -
v_call: TRBV27
d_call: -
cdr3_length: 14
j_call: TRBJ2-7
cdr3_nt: TGTGCCAGCAAGTGGGATCTAGCTGGATACGAGCAGTACTTC
cdr3_aa: CASKWDLAGYEQYF

clone_size: few
v_call: TRBV28
d_call: -
cdr3_length: 12
j_call: TRBJ1-1
cdr3_nt: TGTGCCAGCAGTTATGTGGACACTGAAGCTTTCTTT
cdr3_aa: CASSYVDTEAFF

clone_size: -
v_call: TRBV15
d_call: TRBD2
cdr3_length: 15
j_call: TRBJ2-5
cdr3_nt: TGTGCCACCAGCAGAGAGGCTAGCGGTCAAGAGACCCAGTACTTC
cdr3_aa: CATSREASGQETQYF

clone_size: -
v_call: TRBV27
d_call: TRBD2
cdr3_length: 14
j_call: TRBJ2-5
cdr3_nt: TGTGCCAGCAGTTCGACTAGCGGGGCAGAGACCCAGTACTTC
cdr3_aa: CASSSTSGAETQYF

clone_size: -
v_call: TRBV6-5
d_call: -
cdr3_length: 13
j_call: TRBJ2-2
cdr3_nt: TGTGCCAGCAGTTACTCGAGTACCGGGGAGCTGTTTTTT
cdr3_aa: CASSYSSTGELFF